This TCR beta chain was documented in a study of PD-L1 blockade in urothelial cancer. Study context: Males with bladder-origin urothelial cancer constituted about nine tenths of the roughly 29 patients. Analysis of blood occurred 3 weeks (second dose) and 6 weeks after treatment start. Each blood sample yielded a median of around 150,000 T cells.

From germline, CDR1 is SGHDT and CDR2 YYEEEE. V lost 1 base, J lost 2 bases, and 5 bases stayed unmatched. The length of the CDR3 is 16 residues. Noted time point: pretreatment peripheral blood. Generated by immunoSEQ multiplex PCR, the TCRdb table keeps only in-frame clones and is missing some. The data hold tens of thousands of clones, with over 80% observed a single time. This material consisted of PBMCs, taken around atezolizumab (anti-PD-L1) treatment. The V call is TRBV5-6, the J call TRBJ2-2; 7 bases line up with TRBD1. The sequence came from an elderly man with urothelial cancer. DNA of the CDR3: TGTGCCAGCAGCTTGCTGAGACAGGGTAACACCGGGGAGCTGTTTTTT. This gives the protein CASSLLRQGNTGELFF.